The T cell receptor (beta chain) described here comes from a study of cytomegalovirus exposure and HLA in healthy donors. PCR was performed using 60 Vbeta and 13 Jbeta primers. Sequenced by immunoSEQ multiplex PCR; TCRdb stores in-frame clones only, minus some. The sample includes about 110,000 clones, under 85% seen only once; the top ten take 6.2%. General study results and limits: A prior analysis recorded that most TCR beta V segments were productive about 87% or about 30% of the time. Several V segments, TRBV6-2 and TRBV6-3 among them, could not be told apart and were dropped. In a later analysis, V- and J-gene trimming of beta chains associated with a DCLRE1C missense variant, replicated independently.

This clone was recorded once. Its antigen is not identified. Germline V gene lookup returns CDR1 SGHVS and CDR2 FQNEAQ. This CDR3 region has 15 residues. V dropped 4 bases and J dropped 2; count of bases not matched to a gene: 5. J is TRBJ2-7 and V is TRBV7-8; 10 bases fit TRBD2. The sequence derives from a man aged 30 to 39 in good health and CMV-seropositive. The sample was PBMCs. CDR3 DNA: TGTGCCAGCAGCTACGGACTAGCGGCGACCTACGAGCAGTACTTC. As protein: CASSYGLAATYEQYF.